The rows below give T cell receptor beta chains drawn from one sample of a study of cytomegalovirus exposure and HLA in healthy donors. The repertoire was sequenced with immunoSEQ multiplex PCR; TCRdb's copy has only in-frame clones and lacks some. The table lists roughly 20,000 clones, roughly four fifths of them singletons. The sequencing sample was made of PBMCs. The receptor source for this set is a human donor in good health. Both conserved end residues are part of each CDR3. The D gene is left open where the match is weak. Clone sizes are given selectively: once, few, many, or a class where the clone is expanded.

CDR3 DNA	CDR3 protein	V gene	D gene	J gene	clone size
TGTGCCAGCAGTGAACCTCTTGAGCAGTACTTC	CASSEPLEQYF	TRBV6-1	-	TRBJ2-5	-
TGTGCCTGGAGTGGGCGGGAATCCACAGATACGCAGTATTTT	CAWSGRESTDTQYF	TRBV30	-	TRBJ2-3	-
TGCAGCGTTGAGCCGGGAATTAACTATGGCTACACCTTC	CSVEPGINYGYTF	TRBV29-1	-	TRBJ1-2	-
TGTGCCAGCAGTCCCAGACTAGCGGGGGAAATTTACGAGCAGTACTTC	CASSPRLAGEIYEQYF	TRBV27	TRBD2	TRBJ2-7	-
TGTGCCAGCAGCTTAGCCGGGAAAGGGTTGAGGGAGCAGTACTTC	CASSLAGKGLREQYF	TRBV7-2	-	TRBJ2-7	once
TGTGCCAGCAGTTCTCTCGAGACAGGGGGCGTGTTGGGGACCTTC	CASSSLETGGVLGTF	TRBV28	TRBD1	TRBJ1-2	once
TGTGCCATCAGTGAGCAGGGGGCGAATCAGCCCCAGCATTTT	CAISEQGANQPQHF	TRBV10-3	TRBD1	TRBJ1-5	-
TGTGCCAGTAGTCCAACTCAGGCAGGGAACTACAATGAGCAGTTCTTC	CASSPTQAGNYNEQFF	TRBV19	-	TRBJ2-1	-
TGCGCCAGCAGCCAAGATTGGGGGGCTAGCGGGTCACCCTACGAGCAGTACTTC	CASSQDWGASGSPYEQYF	TRBV4-3	TRBD2	TRBJ2-7	-
TGTGCCAGCAGCTTAGCGGGTGGGAGCGGGGAGACCCAGTACTTC	CASSLAGGSGETQYF	TRBV11-3	-	TRBJ2-5	-
TGTGCCAGTAGCCCCATTATGGGGGGTAAAGCTTTCTTT	CASSPIMGGKAFF	TRBV19	-	TRBJ1-1	-